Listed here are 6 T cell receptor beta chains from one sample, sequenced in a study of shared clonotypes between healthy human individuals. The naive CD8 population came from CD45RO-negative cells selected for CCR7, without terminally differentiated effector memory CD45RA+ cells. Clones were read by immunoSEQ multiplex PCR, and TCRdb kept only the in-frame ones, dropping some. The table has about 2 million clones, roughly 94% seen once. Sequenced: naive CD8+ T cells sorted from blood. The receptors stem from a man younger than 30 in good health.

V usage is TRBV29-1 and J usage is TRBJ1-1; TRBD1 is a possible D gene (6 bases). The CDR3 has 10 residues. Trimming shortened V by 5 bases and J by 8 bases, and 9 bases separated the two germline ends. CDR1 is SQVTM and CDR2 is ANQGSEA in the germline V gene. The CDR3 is CSVIDREAFF. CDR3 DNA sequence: TGCAGCGTTATCGACAGGGAAGCTTTCTTT.

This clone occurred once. The CDR3 is CASSPDRYTDTQYF. CDR3 nucleotide sequence: TGTGCCAGCAGCCCGGACAGGTACACAGATACGCAGTATTTT. The J gene is TRBJ2-3, the V gene TRBV5-6, with 7 bases fitting TRBD1. V lost 4 bases and J lost 2; bases outside the gene matches: 4. The length of the CDR3 is 14 residues. Germline V gene data show CDR1 as SGHDT and CDR2 as YYEEEE.

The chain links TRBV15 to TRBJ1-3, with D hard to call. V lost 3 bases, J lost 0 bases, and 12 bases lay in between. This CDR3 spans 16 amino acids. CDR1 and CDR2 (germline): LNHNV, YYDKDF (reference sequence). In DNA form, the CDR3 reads TGTGCCACCAGCAGCCCCATTCCCAGCTCTGGAAACACCATATATTTT. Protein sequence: CATSSPIPSSGNTIYF.

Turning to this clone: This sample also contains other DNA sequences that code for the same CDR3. CDR3 loop: CASSARTDQETQYF. CDR3 sequence (DNA): TGTGCCAGCAGCGCCCGGACGGACCAAGAGACCCAGTACTTC. The gene calls are TRBV13 and TRBJ2-5; D is ambiguous. V was trimmed by 5 bases and J by 0 bases, leaving 10 bases between them. Germline-derived CDR1 and CDR2 are PRHDT and FYEKMQ (reference sequence). CDR3 size: 14 residues.

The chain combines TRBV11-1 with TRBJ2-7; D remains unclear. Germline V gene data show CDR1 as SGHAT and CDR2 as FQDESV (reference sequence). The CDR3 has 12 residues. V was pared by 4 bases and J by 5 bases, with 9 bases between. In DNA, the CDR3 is TGTGCCAGCAGCTCGCCATTTGACGAGCAGTACTTC. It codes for CASSSPFDEQYF. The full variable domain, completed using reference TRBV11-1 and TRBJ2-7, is EAEVAQSPRYKITEKSQAVAFWCDPISGHATLYWYRQILGQGPELLVQFQDESVVDDSQLPKDRFSAERLKGVDSTLKIQPAELGDSAMYLCASSSPFDEQYFGPGTRLTVT.

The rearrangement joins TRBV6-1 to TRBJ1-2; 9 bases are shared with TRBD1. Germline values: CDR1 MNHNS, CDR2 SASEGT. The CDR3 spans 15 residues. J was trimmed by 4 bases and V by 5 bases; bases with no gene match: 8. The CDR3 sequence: CASSSTGGTLYGYTF. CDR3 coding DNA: TGTGCCAGCAGTTCAACAGGGGGCACCCTCTATGGCTACACCTTC.